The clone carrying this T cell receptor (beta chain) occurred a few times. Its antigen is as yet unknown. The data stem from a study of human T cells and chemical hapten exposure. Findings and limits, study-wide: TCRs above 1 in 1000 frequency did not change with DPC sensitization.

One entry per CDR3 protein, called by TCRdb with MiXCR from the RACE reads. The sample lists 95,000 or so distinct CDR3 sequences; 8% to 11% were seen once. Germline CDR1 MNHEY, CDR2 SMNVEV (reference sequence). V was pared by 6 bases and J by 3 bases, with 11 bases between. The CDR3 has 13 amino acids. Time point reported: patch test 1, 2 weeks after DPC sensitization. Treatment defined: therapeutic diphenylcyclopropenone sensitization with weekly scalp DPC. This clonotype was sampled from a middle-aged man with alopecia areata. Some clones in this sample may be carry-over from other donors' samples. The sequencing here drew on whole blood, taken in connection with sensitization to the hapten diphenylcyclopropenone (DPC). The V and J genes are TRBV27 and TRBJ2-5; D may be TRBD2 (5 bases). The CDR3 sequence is CASRSGIEETQYF. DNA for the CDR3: TGTGCCAGCAGATCCGGGATCGAAGAGACCCAGTACTTC.